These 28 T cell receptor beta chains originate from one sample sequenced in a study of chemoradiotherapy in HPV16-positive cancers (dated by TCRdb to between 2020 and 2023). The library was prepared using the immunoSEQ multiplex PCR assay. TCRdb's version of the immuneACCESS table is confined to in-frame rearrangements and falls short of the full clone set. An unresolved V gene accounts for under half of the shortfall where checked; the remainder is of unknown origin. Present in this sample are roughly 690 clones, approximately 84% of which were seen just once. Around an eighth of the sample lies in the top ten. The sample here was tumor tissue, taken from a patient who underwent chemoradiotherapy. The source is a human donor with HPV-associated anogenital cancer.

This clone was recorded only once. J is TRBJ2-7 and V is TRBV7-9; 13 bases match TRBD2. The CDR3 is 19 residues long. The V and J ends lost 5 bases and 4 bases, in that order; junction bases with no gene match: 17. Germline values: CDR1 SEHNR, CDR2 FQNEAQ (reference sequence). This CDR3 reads CASSHPGDPGLAGKYEQYF. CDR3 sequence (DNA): TGTGCCAGCAGCCATCCCGGTGACCCGGGACTAGCGGGAAAATACGAGCAGTACTTC.

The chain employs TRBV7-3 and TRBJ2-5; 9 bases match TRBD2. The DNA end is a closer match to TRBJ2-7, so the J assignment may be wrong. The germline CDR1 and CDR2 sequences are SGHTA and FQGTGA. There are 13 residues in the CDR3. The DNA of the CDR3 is TGTGCCAGCAGCTCGACTAGCGGTACCGAGCAGTACTTC. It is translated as CASSSTSGTEQYF.

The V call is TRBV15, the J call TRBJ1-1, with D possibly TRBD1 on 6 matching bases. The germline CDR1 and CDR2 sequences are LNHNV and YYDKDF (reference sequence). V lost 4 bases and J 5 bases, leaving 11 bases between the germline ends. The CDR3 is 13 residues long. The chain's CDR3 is CATSKGGGTEAFF. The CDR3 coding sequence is TGTGCCACCAGCAAGGGGGGAGGAACTGAAGCTTTCTTT.

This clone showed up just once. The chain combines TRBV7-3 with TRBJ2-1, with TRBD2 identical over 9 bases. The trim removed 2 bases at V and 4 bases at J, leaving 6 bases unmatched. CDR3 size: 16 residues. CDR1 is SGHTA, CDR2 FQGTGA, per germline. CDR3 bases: TGTGCCAGCAGCTTAGATGCGGCGGGGGGGTACAATGAGCAGTTCTTC. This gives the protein CASSLDAAGGYNEQFF. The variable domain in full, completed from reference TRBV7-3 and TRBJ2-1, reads GAGVSQTPSNKVTEKGKYVELRCDPISGHTALYWYRQSLGQGPEFLIYFQGTGAADDSGLPNDRFFAVRPEGSVSTLKIQRTERGDSAVYLCASSLDAAGGYNEQFFGPGTRLTVL.

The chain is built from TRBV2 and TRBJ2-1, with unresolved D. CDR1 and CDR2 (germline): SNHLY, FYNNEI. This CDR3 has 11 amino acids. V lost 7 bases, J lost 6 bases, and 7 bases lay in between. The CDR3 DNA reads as TGTGCCAGCAAGTACGCCAATGAGCAGTTCTTC. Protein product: CASKYANEQFF. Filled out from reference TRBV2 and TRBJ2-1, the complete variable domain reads EPEVTQTPSHQVTQMGQEVILRCVPISNHLYFYWYRQILGQKVEFLVSFYNNEISEKSEIFDDQFSVERPDGSNFTLKIRSTKLEDSAMYFCASKYANEQFFGPGTRLTVL.

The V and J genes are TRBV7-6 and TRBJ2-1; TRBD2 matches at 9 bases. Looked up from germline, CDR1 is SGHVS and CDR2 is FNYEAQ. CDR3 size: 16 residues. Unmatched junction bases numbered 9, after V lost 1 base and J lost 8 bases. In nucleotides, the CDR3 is TGTGCCAGCAGCTTAGGGGGCGGGAGGGCCTTGGATGAGCAGTTCTTC. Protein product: CASSLGGGRALDEQFF.

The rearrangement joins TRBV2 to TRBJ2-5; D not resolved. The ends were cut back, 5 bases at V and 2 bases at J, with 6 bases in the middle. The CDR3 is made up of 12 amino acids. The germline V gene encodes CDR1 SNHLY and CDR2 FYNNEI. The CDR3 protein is CASSQLQETQYF. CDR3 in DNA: TGTGCCAGCAGTCAGTTACAAGAGACCCAGTACTTC.

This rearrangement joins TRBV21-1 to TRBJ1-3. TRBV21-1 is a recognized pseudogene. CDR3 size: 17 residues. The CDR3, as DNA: TGTGCCAGCAGAGTCCGAATGCTACAACACGCACGAAACACCATATATTTT. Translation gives CASRVRMLQHARNTIYF.

The CDR3 region has the DNA TGCGCCAGCAGCTTGGCAGGGGGGAGTATTTATGGCTACACCTTC. The encoded protein is CASSLAGGSIYGYTF. V and J are TRBV5-1 and TRBJ1-2; 7 positions agree with TRBD1. This CDR3 is 15 amino acids long. The germline gives CDR1 SGHRS, CDR2 YFSETQ. V gave up 0 bases and J gave up 5 bases; unmatched junction bases: 7. The variable domain in full, with the rest retrieved from reference TRBV5-1 and TRBJ1-2, is KAGVTQTPRYLIKTRGQQVTLSCSPISGHRSVSWYQQTPGQGLQFLFEYFSETQRNKGNFPGRFSGRQFSNSRSEMNVSTLELGDSALYLCASSLAGGSIYGYTFGSGTRLTVV.

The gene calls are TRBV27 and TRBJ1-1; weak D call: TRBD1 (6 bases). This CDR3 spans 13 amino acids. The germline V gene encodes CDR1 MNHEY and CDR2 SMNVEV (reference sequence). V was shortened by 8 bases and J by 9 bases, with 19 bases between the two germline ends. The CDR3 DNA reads TGTGCCAGCTCGACCTACAGGGATCGGCAAGCTTTCTTT. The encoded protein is CASSTYRDRQAFF.

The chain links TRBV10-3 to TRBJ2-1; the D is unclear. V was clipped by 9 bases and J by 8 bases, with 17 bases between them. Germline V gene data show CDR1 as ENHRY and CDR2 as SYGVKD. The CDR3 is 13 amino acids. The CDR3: CAISPTPSYEQFF. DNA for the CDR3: TGTGCCATTTCGCCGACGCCAAGCTATGAGCAGTTCTTC.

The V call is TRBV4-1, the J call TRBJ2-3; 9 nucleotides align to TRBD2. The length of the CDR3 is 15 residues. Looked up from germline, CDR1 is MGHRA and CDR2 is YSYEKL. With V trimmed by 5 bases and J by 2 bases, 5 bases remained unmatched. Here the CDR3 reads CASSGREGFTDTQYF. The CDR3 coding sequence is TGCGCCAGCAGCGGGCGGGAGGGATTCACAGATACGCAGTATTTT.

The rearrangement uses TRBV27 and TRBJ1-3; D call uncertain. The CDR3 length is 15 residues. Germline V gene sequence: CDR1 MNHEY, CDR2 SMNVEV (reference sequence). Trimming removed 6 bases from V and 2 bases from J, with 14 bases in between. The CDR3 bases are TGTGCCAGCAGCCCCCTTGTAGACGCTGGAAACACCATATATTTT. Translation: CASSPLVDAGNTIYF.

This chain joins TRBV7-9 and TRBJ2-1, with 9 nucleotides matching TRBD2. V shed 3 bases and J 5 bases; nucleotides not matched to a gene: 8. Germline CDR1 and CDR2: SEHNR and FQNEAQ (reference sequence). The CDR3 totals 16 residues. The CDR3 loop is CASSLSLAGSNNEQFF. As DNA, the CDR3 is TGTGCCAGCAGCTTGAGCCTAGCGGGAAGCAACAATGAGCAGTTCTTC. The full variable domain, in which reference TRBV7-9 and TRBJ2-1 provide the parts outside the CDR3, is DTGVSQNPRHKITKRGQNVTFRCDPISEHNRLYWYRQTLGQGPEFLTYFQNEAQLEKSRLLSDRFSAERPKGSFSTLEIQRTEQGDSAMYLCASSLSLAGSNNEQFFGPGTRLTVL.

The CDR3 DNA sequence: TGTGCCAGCAGCTTCCAGGTTCCTGGGGATGAGCAGTACTTC. Its protein product is CASSFQVPGDEQYF. The rearrangement joins TRBV5-4 to TRBJ2-7; D unresolved. Germline lookup yields CDR1 SGHNT and CDR2 YYREEE (reference sequence). This CDR3 is built from 14 residues. Between the trimmed V and J ends, which lost 2 bases and 7 bases, there was a span of 16 bases.

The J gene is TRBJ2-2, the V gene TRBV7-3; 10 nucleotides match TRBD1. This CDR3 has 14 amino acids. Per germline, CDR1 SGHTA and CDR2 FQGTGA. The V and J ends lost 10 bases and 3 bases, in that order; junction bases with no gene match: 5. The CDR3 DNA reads TGTGCCACAGCGGGACAGGGGTACACCGGGGAGCTGTTTTTT. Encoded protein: CATAGQGYTGELFF. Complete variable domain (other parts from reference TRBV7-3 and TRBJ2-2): GAGVSQTPSNKVTEKGKYVELRCDPISGHTALYWYRQSLGQGPEFLIYFQGTGAADDSGLPNDRFFAVRPEGSVSTLKIQRTERGDSAVYLCATAGQGYTGELFFGEGSRLTVL.

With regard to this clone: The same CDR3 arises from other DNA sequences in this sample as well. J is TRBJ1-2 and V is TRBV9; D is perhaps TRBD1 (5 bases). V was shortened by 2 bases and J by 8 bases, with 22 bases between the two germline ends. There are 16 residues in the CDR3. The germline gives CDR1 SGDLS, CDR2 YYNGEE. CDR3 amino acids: CASSVFGAGRSIGYTF. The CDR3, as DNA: TGTGCCAGCAGCGTGTTTGGGGCAGGGAGATCAATAGGCTACACCTTC. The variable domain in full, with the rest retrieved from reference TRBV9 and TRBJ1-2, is DSGVTQTPKHLITATGQRVTLRCSPRSGDLSVYWYQQSLDQGLQFLIQYYNGEERAKGNILERFSAQQFPDLHSELNLSSLELGDSALYFCASSVFGAGRSIGYTFGSGTRLTVV.

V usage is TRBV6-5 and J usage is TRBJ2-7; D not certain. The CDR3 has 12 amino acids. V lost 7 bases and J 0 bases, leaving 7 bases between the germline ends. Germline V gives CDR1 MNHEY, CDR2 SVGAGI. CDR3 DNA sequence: TGTGCCAGCAATGGGGACTCCTACGAGCAGTACTTC. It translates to CASNGDSYEQYF.

The CDR3 coding sequence is TGTGCCATCAGTGATGGGGACAAAGAGACCCAGTACTTC. Amino acid sequence: CAISDGDKETQYF. This rearrangement joins TRBV10-3 to TRBJ2-5; TRBD1 might be the D (6 bases). CDR3 length equals 13 residues. Per the germline V gene, CDR1 is ENHRY and CDR2 is SYGVKD. V gave up 3 bases and J gave up 3 bases, with 8 bases separating them.

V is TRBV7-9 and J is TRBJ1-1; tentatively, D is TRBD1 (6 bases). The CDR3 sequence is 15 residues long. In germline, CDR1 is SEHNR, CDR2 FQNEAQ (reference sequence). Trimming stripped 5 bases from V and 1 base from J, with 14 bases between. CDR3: CASSPTETGNTEAFF. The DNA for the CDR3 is TGTGCCAGCAGCCCAACCGAGACAGGGAACACTGAAGCTTTCTTT.

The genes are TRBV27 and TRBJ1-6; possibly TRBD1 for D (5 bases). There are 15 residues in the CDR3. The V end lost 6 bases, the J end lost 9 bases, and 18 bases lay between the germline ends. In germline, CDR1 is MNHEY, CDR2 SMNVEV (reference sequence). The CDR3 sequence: CASSASDRPTSPLHF. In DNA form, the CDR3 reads TGTGCCAGCAGCGCCTCCGACAGACCGACTTCACCCCTCCACTTT.

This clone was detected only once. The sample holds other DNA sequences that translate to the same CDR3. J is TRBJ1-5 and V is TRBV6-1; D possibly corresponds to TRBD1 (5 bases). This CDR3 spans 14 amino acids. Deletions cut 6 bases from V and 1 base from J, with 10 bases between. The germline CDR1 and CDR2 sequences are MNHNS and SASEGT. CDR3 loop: CASRGEQSNQPQHF. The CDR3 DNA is TGTGCCAGCAGGGGGGAGCAGAGCAATCAGCCCCAGCATTTT.

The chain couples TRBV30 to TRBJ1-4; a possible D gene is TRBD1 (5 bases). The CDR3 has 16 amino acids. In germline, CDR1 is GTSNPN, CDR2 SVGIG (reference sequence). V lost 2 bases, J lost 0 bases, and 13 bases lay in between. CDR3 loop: CAWSRGGRTTNEKLFF. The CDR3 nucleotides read TGTGCCTGGAGTCGTGGGGGAAGAACAACTAATGAAAAACTGTTTTTT.

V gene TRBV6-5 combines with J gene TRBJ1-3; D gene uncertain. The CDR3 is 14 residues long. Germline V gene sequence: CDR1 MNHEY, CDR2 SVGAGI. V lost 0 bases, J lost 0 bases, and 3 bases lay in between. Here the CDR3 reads CASSYSSSGNTIYF. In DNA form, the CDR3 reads TGTGCCAGCAGTTACTCCAGCTCTGGAAACACCATATATTTT.

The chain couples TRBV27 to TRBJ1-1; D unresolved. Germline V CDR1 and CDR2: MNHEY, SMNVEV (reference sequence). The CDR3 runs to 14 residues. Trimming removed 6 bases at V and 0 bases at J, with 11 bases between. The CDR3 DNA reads TGTGCCAGCAGCCAGTCTACTATGAACACTGAAGCTTTCTTT. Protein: CASSQSTMNTEAFF.

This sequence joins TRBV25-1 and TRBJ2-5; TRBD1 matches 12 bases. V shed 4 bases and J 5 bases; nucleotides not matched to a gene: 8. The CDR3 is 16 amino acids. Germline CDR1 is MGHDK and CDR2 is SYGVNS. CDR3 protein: CASSAPGQGAFETQYF. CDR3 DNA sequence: TGTGCCAGCAGTGCACCGGGACAGGGGGCTTTTGAGACCCAGTACTTC.

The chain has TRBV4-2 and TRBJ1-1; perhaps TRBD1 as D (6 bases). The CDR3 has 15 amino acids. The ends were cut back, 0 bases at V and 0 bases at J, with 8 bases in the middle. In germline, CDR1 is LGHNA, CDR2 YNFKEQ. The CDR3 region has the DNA TGTGCCAGCAGCCAAGATGGGGGCATGAACACTGAAGCTTTCTTT. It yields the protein CASSQDGGMNTEAFF.

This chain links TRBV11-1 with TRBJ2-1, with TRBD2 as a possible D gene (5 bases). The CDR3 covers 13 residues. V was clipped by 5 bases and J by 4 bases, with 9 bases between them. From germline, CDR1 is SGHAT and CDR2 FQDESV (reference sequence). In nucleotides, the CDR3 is TGTGCCAGCAGCCAGCAGCGGTACAATGAGCAGTTCTTC. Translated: CASSQQRYNEQFF.